This record covers a single T cell receptor (beta chain). Its specificity is not known. Version v3.0 of the immunoSEQ assay was performed at survey level. TCRdb keeps only in-frame clones here, not all; method: immunoSEQ multiplex PCR. The repertoire holds 29,000 or so clones, with 93% as singletons. This entry is derived from a study of long-term antiretroviral therapy in people with HIV. Study results and caveats: Clones that had undergone expansion before ART dominated the repertoire at all time points. Narrower CDR3 length ranges marked HIV repertoires relative to controls.

This CDR3 comprises 16 residues. Trimming removed 5 bases at V and 0 bases at J, with 11 bases between. The germline CDR1 and CDR2 sequences are MNHNY and SVGAGI (reference sequence). The chain employs TRBV6-6 and TRBJ1-6, with D possibly matching TRBD1 (6 bases). This receptor was taken from a woman in her thirties or forties with HIV. Material: unsorted PBMCs, obtained about 6.5 years after starting antiretroviral therapy. DNA for the CDR3: TGTGCCAGCAGTAACCGGGACAACTCCTATAATTCACCCCTCCACTTT. Its protein is CASSNRDNSYNSPLHF.